Sequencing of this TCR beta chain was carried out in a study of cytomegalovirus exposure and HLA in healthy donors. Study background: Falling in the Caucasian-associated ancestry cluster were less than 85% of under 450 genotyped donors. Study-level points and caveats: It was reportedly the case that the classifier diagnosed cytomegalovirus status with high specificity and sensitivity. In a later analysis, 16,951 TCR beta sequences were associated with HLA alleles at 0.05 false discovery rate. Most TCR sequences proved rare, with some public TCRs found in many donors.

60 Vbeta and 13 Jbeta primers were used in PCR. The repertoire was sequenced with immunoSEQ multiplex PCR; TCRdb's copy has only in-frame clones and lacks some. Of approximately 35,000 clones in the sample, around 84% were seen once. Trimming pared 1 base from V and 4 bases from J, leaving 19 bases between. The CDR3 totals 17 residues. Germline CDR1 MNHNS, CDR2 SASEGT. This clone was seen only once. Its antigen is not known. The V and J genes are TRBV6-1 and TRBJ2-5; a weak D match, TRBD2 (6 bases). Specimen: PBMCs. This TCR derives from a woman between 18 and 30 years old in good health and CMV-seronegative. CDR3 in amino acids: CASSEVWQIGGGETQYF. In DNA form, the CDR3 reads TGTGCCAGCAGTGAAGTATGGCAGATCGGGGGAGGAGAGACCCAGTACTTC.